Presented here are 21 T cell receptor beta chains from one specimen sequenced in a study of beta chain features in type 1 diabetes. Of the isolated RNA, all was reverse transcribed, and so the sequenced material was expressed TCRB transcripts. Profiled with immunoSEQ multiplex PCR; TCRdb holds only in-frame clones, not every one. The data contain 850,000 to 900,000 clones, about a sixth of them singletons. The sequencing sample was made of naive CD4+ T cells from blood. The receptor source for this set is a woman between 18 and 30 years old in good health.

The chain links TRBV9 to TRBJ1-1; possible D gene TRBD1, 6 bases. CDR3 size: 16 residues. Germline V gene sequence: CDR1 SGDLS, CDR2 YYNGEE. Trimming took 4 bases from V and 3 from J, leaving 19 bases between them. The CDR3 loop is CASSPRGEGFDTEAFF. In nucleotides, the CDR3 is TGTGCCAGCAGCCCTAGGGGGGAGGGGTTTGACACTGAAGCTTTCTTT.

V gene TRBV28 combines with J gene TRBJ2-5; possibly TRBD1 for D (5 bases). The germline V gene encodes CDR1 MDHEN and CDR2 SYDVKM. V was shortened by 4 bases and J by 5 bases, with 14 bases between the two germline ends. The CDR3 runs to 14 residues. The CDR3 bases are TGTGCCAGCAGTTCCAGGGTCCTGGTGGAGACCCAGTACTTC. It encodes CASSSRVLVETQYF.

This clone was detected a few times. The chain links TRBV19 to TRBJ2-7; the D gene is possibly TRBD1 (6 bases). Trimming took 4 bases from V and 4 from J, leaving 20 bases between them. The CDR3 is made up of 16 amino acids. Germline V gene data show CDR1 as LNHDA and CDR2 as SQIVND (reference sequence). CDR3 DNA: TGTGCCAGTAGTACCATCGAGTCCGGGACACAATACGAGCAGTACTTC. This translates into CASSTIESGTQYEQYF.

V usage is TRBV13 and J usage is TRBJ2-7, with 7 positions matching TRBD2. The J call may be in error: the DNA end matches TRBJ2-5 better. Germline V CDR1 and CDR2: PRHDT, FYEKMQ (reference sequence). The CDR3 is made up of 19 amino acids. CDR3 DNA: TGTGCCAGCAGCCGCGGACGTTACCAGCGGGAAAGGAGTGAAGAGACCCAGTACTTC. Translated, it gives CASSRGRYQRERSEETQYF.

The chain couples TRBV4-2 to TRBJ2-7; D gene unclear. Trimming shortened V by 0 bases and J by 4 bases, and 10 bases separated the two germline ends. The CDR3 extends over 14 amino acids. CDR1 is LGHNA, CDR2 YNFKEQ, per germline. Written as DNA, the CDR3 is TGTGCCAGCAGCCAAGAGTACAGAGGATACGAGCAGTACTTC. Amino acids: CASSQEYRGYEQYF.

The rearrangement uses TRBV6-5 and TRBJ2-7; the match to TRBD2 covers 13 bases. Germline trimming cut 6 bases from V and 5 bases from J; bases unmatched to any gene: 7. Germline CDR1 and CDR2: MNHEY and SVGAGI. There are 15 residues in the CDR3. CDR3 sequence (DNA): TGTGCCAGCAGGCCGACTAGCGGGAGGTCCCACGAGCAGTACTTC. It specifies CASRPTSGRSHEQYF.

In this sample, this clone turned up a few times. The CDR3 here is CASSLVLRGRYEQYF. CDR3 nucleotides: TGCGCCAGCAGCTTGGTGTTGAGGGGTCGCTACGAGCAGTACTTC. The chain is built from TRBV5-1 and TRBJ2-7; tentatively, D is TRBD1 or TRBD2 (5 bases each). CDR1 and CDR2 (germline): SGHRS, YFSETQ. CDR3 length: 15 residues. V was trimmed by 0 bases and J by 3 bases, leaving 13 bases between them.

The rearrangement joins TRBV7-8 to TRBJ2-1, with 9 positions matching TRBD2. CDR1 SGHVS and CDR2 FQNEAQ come from the germline V gene. There are 17 residues in the CDR3. With V trimmed by 3 bases and J by 9 bases, 15 bases remained unmatched. The DNA of the CDR3 is TGTGCCAGCAGCTTGATAGCGGGAGTCGGTAATTCTTTTGAGCAGTTCTTC. Its translation is CASSLIAGVGNSFEQFF.

This clone was recorded a few times. V and J are TRBV5-6 and TRBJ2-1; D gene uncertain. The V gene's germline CDR1 is SGHDT and CDR2 YYEEEE. Trimming shortened V by 3 bases and J by 15 bases, and 13 bases separated the two germline ends. CDR3 length: 11 residues. CDR3 in amino acids: CASSSSSTPFF. The CDR3 DNA reads TGTGCCAGCAGCTCGAGTTCCACGCCGTTCTTC.

This clone appeared a few times. V and J are TRBV7-3 and TRBJ2-1, with 9 positions matching TRBD2. V shed 2 bases and J 6 bases; nucleotides not matched to a gene: 11. This CDR3 has 17 amino acids. Germline assignment: CDR1 SGHTA and CDR2 FQGTGA. CDR3 loop: CASSLAVGTSTSNEQFF. As DNA, the CDR3 is TGTGCCAGCAGCTTAGCGGTTGGGACTAGCACTTCCAATGAGCAGTTCTTC.

J is TRBJ2-7 and V is TRBV7-8, with 9 bases that match TRBD2. CDR3 length: 14 residues. V lost 1 base to trimming and J lost 6 bases; unmatched junction nucleotides: 4. Germline assignment: CDR1 SGHVS and CDR2 FQNEAQ. CDR3 nucleotides: TGTGCCAGCAGCTTAGGACTAGCGGATCCCGAGCAGTACTTC. Translation: CASSLGLADPEQYF.

The V and J genes are TRBV10-3 and TRBJ2-7; 7 bases line up with TRBD2. Germline V gives CDR1 ENHRY, CDR2 SYGVKD. J lost 3 bases, V lost 6 bases, and 8 bases had no gene match. CDR3 length: 14 residues. CDR3 sequence reads: CAISPSGTIYEQYF. In nucleotides, the CDR3 is TGTGCCATCAGCCCGAGCGGGACCATCTACGAGCAGTACTTC.

J is TRBJ1-4 and V is TRBV2; no clear D. This CDR3 region has 16 residues. The V end lost 4 bases, the J end lost 1 base, and 13 bases lay between the germline ends. Germline V gives CDR1 SNHLY, CDR2 FYNNEI. CDR3 in DNA: TGTGCCAGCAGTGCGGAGGCGTCTAGAACTAATGAAAAACTGTTTTTT. Amino acids: CASSAEASRTNEKLFF.

This rearrangement joins TRBV15 to TRBJ1-4; no clear D. Germline-derived CDR1 and CDR2 are LNHNV and YYDKDF (reference sequence). Trimming left V 0 bases short and J 6 bases short, with 5 bases between. This CDR3 spans 13 amino acids. The CDR3 reads CATSREWDEKLFF. The CDR3 coding sequence is TGTGCCACCAGCAGAGAGTGGGATGAAAAACTGTTTTTT.

The CDR3 bases are TGTGCCAGCAGTGAAGCACCCGGACAGCACTACGAGCAGTACTTC. The encoded protein is CASSEAPGQHYEQYF. The V and J genes are TRBV6-1 and TRBJ2-7, with D maybe TRBD1 (6 bases). The length of the CDR3 is 15 residues. CDR1 and CDR2 from the germline V gene are MNHNS and SASEGT. The ends were cut back, 0 bases at V and 3 bases at J, with 12 bases in the middle.

This clone came up a few times. The rearrangement links TRBV19 to TRBJ1-5, with 7 bases that match TRBD1. V dropped 5 bases and J dropped 3; count of bases not matched to a gene: 10. CDR3 length equals 16 residues. Per the germline V gene, CDR1 is LNHDA and CDR2 is SQIVND (reference sequence). Here the CDR3 reads CASSWGRTGANQPQHF. As DNA, the CDR3 is TGTGCCAGTAGTTGGGGAAGGACAGGTGCCAATCAGCCCCAGCATTTT.

This chain connects TRBV11-2 to TRBJ2-5; perhaps TRBD1 as D (5 bases). This CDR3 has 13 amino acids. V lost 5 bases and J 5 bases, leaving 12 bases between the germline ends. The germline CDR1 and CDR2 sequences are SGHAT and FQNNGV. The CDR3 DNA is TGTGCCAGCAGCAAGGGGATCCGGGAGACCCAGTACTTC. Its protein is CASSKGIRETQYF.

This clone was seen a handful of times. V is TRBV4-3 and J is TRBJ2-7; D uncertain. Looked up from germline, CDR1 is LGHNA and CDR2 is YSLEER. The CDR3 runs to 16 residues. The V gene lost 0 bases and the J gene lost 4 bases, with 16 bases spanning the gap. CDR3 protein: CASSQDLRISLYEQYF. CDR3 DNA sequence: TGCGCCAGCAGCCAAGATTTAAGGATCTCCCTTTACGAGCAGTACTTC.

Concerning this clone: Other DNA sequences within the sample encode an identical CDR3. The chain links TRBV28 to TRBJ2-1; D is undetermined. Trimming shortened V by 6 bases and J by 8 bases, and 11 bases separated the two germline ends. Germline V CDR1 and CDR2: MDHEN, SYDVKM. The CDR3 extends over 12 amino acids. The CDR3 coding sequence is TGTGCCAGCAGCACGCCTGGATATGAGCAGTTCTTC. This sequence encodes CASSTPGYEQFF.

This clone was recorded only once. Other nucleotide sequences in the sample specify the same CDR3. The rearrangement joins TRBV6-5 to TRBJ1-2; the D gene is possibly TRBD1 (5 bases). The length of the CDR3 is 14 residues. Trimming cost V 0 bases and J 1 base, with 6 bases left between them. Germline lookup yields CDR1 MNHEY and CDR2 SVGAGI. In nucleotides, the CDR3 is TGTGCCAGCAGTTACTCCGGGGGTAACTATGGCTACACCTTC. It translates to CASSYSGGNYGYTF.

Only a few counts were recorded for this clone. V gene TRBV19 combines with J gene TRBJ1-4, with D tentatively TRBD1 (5 bases). The V and J ends lost 5 bases and 7 bases respectively, with 23 bases between them. CDR1 and CDR2 (germline): LNHDA, SQIVND (reference sequence). This CDR3 is built from 17 residues. CDR3: CASSGPRDPEGGEKLFF. Written as DNA, the CDR3 is TGTGCCAGTAGTGGCCCCCGGGACCCAGAAGGCGGTGAAAAACTGTTTTTT.